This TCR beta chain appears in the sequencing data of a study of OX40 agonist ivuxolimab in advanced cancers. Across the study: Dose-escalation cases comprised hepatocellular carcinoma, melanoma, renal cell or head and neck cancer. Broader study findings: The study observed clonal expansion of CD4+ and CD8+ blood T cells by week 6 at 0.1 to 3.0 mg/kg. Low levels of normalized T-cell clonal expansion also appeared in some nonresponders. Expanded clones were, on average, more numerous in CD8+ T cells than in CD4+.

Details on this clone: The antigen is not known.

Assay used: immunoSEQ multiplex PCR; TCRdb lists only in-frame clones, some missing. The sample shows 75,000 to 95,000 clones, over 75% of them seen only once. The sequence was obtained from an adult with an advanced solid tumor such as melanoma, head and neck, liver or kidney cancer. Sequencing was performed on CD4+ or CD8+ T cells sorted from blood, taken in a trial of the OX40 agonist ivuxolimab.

The DNA of the CDR3 is TGCGCCAGCAGCCTGGGGGATTGGGGCGGGCAAGAGACCCAGTACTTC. Protein: CASSLGDWGGQETQYF. The chain recombines TRBV5-1 with TRBJ2-5; tentatively, D is TRBD1 or TRBD2 (5 bases each). Trimming left V 4 bases short and J 2 bases short, with 18 bases between. The CDR3 covers 16 residues. Germline V CDR1 and CDR2: SGHRS, YFSETQ.